A single sample is the source of the 21 T cell receptor beta chains below, sequenced in a study of cytomegalovirus exposure and HLA in healthy donors. The PCR ran on 60 Vbeta and 13 Jbeta primers. Libraries were prepared by immunoSEQ multiplex PCR; TCRdb keeps only in-frame clonotypes and omits some of them. The repertoire holds approximately 220,000 clones, with 76% as singletons. Sample: PBMCs. The source is a man aged 18 to 29 in good health and CMV-seronegative.

The chain uses TRBV19 and TRBJ1-4, with TRBD1 identical over 10 bases. This CDR3 has 14 residues. V gave up 11 bases and J gave up 7 bases; unmatched junction bases: 10. Germline CDR1 and CDR2: LNHDA and SQIVND (reference sequence). The CDR3 DNA follows: TGTGCCGTCCAGGGGCGGGACAGGGGTGAAAAACTGTTTTTT. It is translated as CAVQGRDRGEKLFF.

The chain combines TRBV7-9 with TRBJ1-1, with D possibly TRBD1 on 5 matching bases. CDR1 is SEHNR and CDR2 is FQNEAQ in the germline V gene (reference sequence). V gave up 3 bases and J gave up 0 bases, with 8 bases separating them. The CDR3 is 14 residues long. The CDR3 here is CASSFWGVNTEAFF. In DNA, the CDR3 is TGTGCCAGCAGCTTTTGGGGGGTGAACACTGAAGCTTTCTTT. The full variable domain, with the rest looked up from reference TRBV7-9 and TRBJ1-1, is DTGVSQNPRHKITKRGQNVTFRCDPISEHNRLYWYRQTLGQGPEFLTYFQNEAQLEKSRLLSDRFSAERPKGSFSTLEIQRTEQGDSAMYLCASSFWGVNTEAFFGQGTRLTVV.

V usage is TRBV6-5 and J usage is TRBJ1-3; D is uncertain. The CDR3 covers 14 residues. V was shortened by 8 bases and J by 5 bases, with 16 bases between the two germline ends. CDR1 is MNHEY and CDR2 is SVGAGI in the germline V gene. Here the CDR3 reads CASREVAQRNTIYF. The CDR3 DNA sequence: TGTGCCAGCCGGGAGGTTGCACAGAGAAACACCATATATTTT.

This chain connects TRBV6-1 to TRBJ1-1; TRBD1 aligns across 9 bases. Germline values: CDR1 MNHNS, CDR2 SASEGT. The ends lost 6 bases at V and 1 base at J; junction bases unmatched: 0. The CDR3 runs 13 residues. DNA for the CDR3: TGTGCCAGCAGGACAGGGGGGAACACTGAAGCTTTCTTT. This translates into CASRTGGNTEAFF.

This clone was found once. J is TRBJ1-5 and V is TRBV6-4, with 8 bases identical to TRBD1. Trimming took 10 bases from V and 3 from J; bases not matched to a gene: 17. Germline lookup yields CDR1 MRHNA and CDR2 SNTAGT. The CDR3 loop spans 17 amino acids. This CDR3 is CAIRQGNIIFVNQPQHF. CDR3 nucleotides: TGTGCCATCCGACAGGGGAACATCATATTCGTCAATCAGCCCCAGCATTTT.

This chain links TRBV19 with TRBJ2-7; 10 bases are shared with TRBD1. The CDR3 covers 14 residues. The trim removed 3 bases at V and 6 bases at J, leaving 5 bases unmatched. Germline V gene sequence: CDR1 LNHDA, CDR2 SQIVND (reference sequence). This CDR3 is CASSIRGQGTEQYF. CDR3 nucleotide sequence: TGTGCCAGTAGTATTAGGGGACAGGGGACCGAGCAGTACTTC.

This chain connects TRBV4-1 to TRBJ2-1; D might be TRBD1 (5 bases). In germline, CDR1 is MGHRA, CDR2 YSYEKL. The CDR3 is made up of 12 amino acids. The germline V and J ends were trimmed by 1 base and 10 bases, with 8 bases remaining between them. The CDR3 loop is CASSQGGREQFF. For the CDR3, the DNA is TGCGCCAGCAGCCAAGGGGGCCGAGAGCAGTTCTTC.

The rearrangement joins TRBV5-1 to TRBJ2-2, with 8 bases fitting TRBD2. Trimming removed 3 bases from V and 6 bases from J; junction bases left unmatched: 7. The CDR3 covers 15 residues. Germline V lookup: CDR1 SGHRS, CDR2 YFSETQ. The CDR3 coding sequence is TGCGCCAGCAGCTCCGGGACTAGGGTCGCCGGGGAGCTGTTTTTT. Its translation: CASSSGTRVAGELFF.

Comments on this clone: The junction departs from germline at one end; a sequencing error may be responsible. This chain links TRBV7-9 with TRBJ2-1; TRBD1 matches at 9 bases. The CDR3 is made up of 15 amino acids. Germline V gene sequence: CDR1 SEHNR, CDR2 FQNEAQ (reference sequence). CDR3 protein: CSSSLGTGRNNEQFF. The CDR3 DNA reads as TGTTCCAGCAGCTTAGGGACAGGGCGTAACAATGAGCAGTTCTTC.

The rearrangement links TRBV7-6 to TRBJ2-1; 9 bases align to TRBD2. V dropped 2 bases and J dropped 4; count of bases not matched to a gene: 6. Germline values: CDR1 SGHVS, CDR2 FNYEAQ. The CDR3 loop spans 16 amino acids. CDR3: CASSLQGSGRYNEQFF. For the CDR3, the DNA is TGTGCCAGCAGCTTACAGGGTAGCGGGAGATACAATGAGCAGTTCTTC. The full variable domain, its missing parts supplied by reference TRBV7-6 and TRBJ2-1, is GAGVSQSPRYKVTKRGQDVALRCDPISGHVSLYWYRQALGQGPEFLTYFNYEAQQDKSGLPNDRFSAERPEGSISTLTIQRTEQRDSAMYRCASSLQGSGRYNEQFFGPGTRLTVL.

This clone has just a few counts. V gene TRBV7-3 combines with J gene TRBJ2-7; 7 bases line up with TRBD2. The junction had 7 bases not matched to a gene; V was cut back by 2 bases and J by 3 bases. Germline CDR1 and CDR2: SGHTA and FQGTGA. CDR3 size: 15 residues. The CDR3 spells CASSLYYGGNYEQYF. DNA for the CDR3: TGTGCCAGCAGCTTATATTACGGGGGGAACTACGAGCAGTACTTC.

The chain links TRBV7-9 to TRBJ2-1; 16 bases are shared with TRBD2. After removal of 4 bases from V and 5 bases from J, the junction contained 11 bases not matched to a gene. Germline V CDR1 and CDR2: SEHNR, FQNEAQ (reference sequence). The CDR3 is made up of 19 amino acids. Here the CDR3 DNA reads TGTGCCAGCAGCTCCCCCGGGACTAGCGGGAGGGCAGTGCACAATGAGCAGTTCTTC. Encoded protein: CASSSPGTSGRAVHNEQFF.

The chain couples TRBV7-2 to TRBJ1-1, with D maybe TRBD1 (5 bases). In germline, CDR1 is SGHTA, CDR2 FQGNSA. The CDR3 contains 13 residues. Between the trimmed V and J ends, which lost 6 bases and 1 base, there was a span of 9 bases. The CDR3 coding sequence is TGTGCCAGCAGTTTCAGGGCGAACACTGAAGCTTTCTTT. Residues: CASSFRANTEAFF.

The chain joins TRBV15 to TRBJ2-2; perhaps TRBD2 as D (5 bases). V was trimmed by 5 bases and J by 4 bases, leaving 14 bases between them. The germline CDR1 and CDR2 sequences are LNHNV and YYDKDF (reference sequence). This CDR3 region has 15 residues. The CDR3 spells CATSRPGAGTGELFF. The CDR3 coding sequence is TGTGCCACCAGCCGACCCGGCGCGGGCACCGGGGAGCTGTTTTTT.

The chain has TRBV30 and TRBJ2-2, with D perhaps matching TRBD1 (5 bases). V was pared by 5 bases and J by 5 bases, with 9 bases between. The germline V gene encodes CDR1 GTSNPN and CDR2 SVGIG (reference sequence). The CDR3 is made up of 12 amino acids. The CDR3 loop is CAWGAGTGELFF. CDR3 bases: TGTGCCTGGGGGGCAGGAACCGGGGAGCTGTTTTTT.

This clone was seen a single time. This chain connects TRBV5-1 to TRBJ1-1, with D maybe TRBD1 (5 bases). The ends were cut back, 0 bases at V and 4 bases at J, with 16 bases in the middle. Germline V gene sequence: CDR1 SGHRS, CDR2 YFSETQ. The CDR3 covers 16 residues. CDR3 loop: CASSLGQGGFITEAFF. DNA for the CDR3: TGCGCCAGCAGCTTGGGGCAGGGCGGATTTATCACTGAAGCTTTCTTT.

This clone was observed a handful of times. V and J are TRBV19 and TRBJ2-3; a weak D match, TRBD2 (6 bases). Trimming took 9 bases from V and 2 from J, leaving 12 bases between them. Germline values: CDR1 LNHDA, CDR2 SQIVND (reference sequence). The CDR3 is 13 amino acids. CDR3 protein: CASGSGDTDTQYF. The DNA of the CDR3 is TGTGCCAGCGGGAGCGGAGACACAGATACGCAGTATTTT.

This clone was recorded only once. The chain links TRBV18 to TRBJ1-1; 7 bases match TRBD1. The CDR3 runs 15 residues. The germline gives CDR1 KGHSH, CDR2 LQKENI. With 6 bases clipped from V and 0 bases from J, the junction kept 7 bases outside the gene matches. The DNA of the CDR3 is TGTGCCAGCTCGCCCGGGACAGAGTTGAACACTGAAGCTTTCTTT. Amino acids: CASSPGTELNTEAFF.

The chain links TRBV27 to TRBJ2-7, with D maybe TRBD2 (6 bases). Trimming removed 1 base at V and 1 base at J, with 11 bases between. Germline loops: CDR1 MNHEY, CDR2 SMNVEV (reference sequence). This CDR3 has 15 amino acids. CDR3 loop: CASSLFGRGSYEQYF. CDR3 sequence (DNA): TGTGCCAGCAGTTTATTCGGGAGAGGATCCTACGAGCAGTACTTC.

The J gene is TRBJ2-1, the V gene TRBV29-1; D remains ambiguous. This CDR3 has 11 amino acids. The germline V and J ends were trimmed by 2 bases and 12 bases, with 11 bases remaining between them. Germline-derived CDR1 and CDR2 are SQVTM and ANQGSEA. The CDR3 DNA reads TGCAGCGTTGAACTTCATGGGCCGCAGTTCTTC. It codes for CSVELHGPQFF.

The CDR3 DNA follows: TGCGCCAGCAGCCAAGCGCTAACAGGGGGCATAGGCGATCAGCCCCAGCATTTT. It encodes CASSQALTGGIGDQPQHF. This chain joins TRBV4-1 and TRBJ1-5, with 9 bases lining up with TRBD1. V dropped 1 base and J dropped 5; count of bases not matched to a gene: 12. The germline V gene has CDR1 MGHRA and CDR2 YSYEKL. The CDR3 spans 18 residues.